This is a list of T cell receptor beta chains from one sample in a study of blood T cell repertoires in COVID-19. Assay used: immunoSEQ multiplex PCR; TCRdb lists only in-frame clones, some missing. The data show some 180,000 clones, 87% seen once. Sample: peripheral blood. These receptors came from a man aged 55 to 69 with active or convalescent COVID-19. Both conserved end residues are part of each CDR3. A D gene is named only where the DNA matches it firmly. The listing skips clone size in some rows; elsewhere it reads once, few, many or a size class.

J	D	size	V	DNA	CDR3
TRBJ1-6	NA	few	TRBV5-1	TGCGCCAGCAGCTTGGGACTCTTGGTCTTTTCACCCCTCCACTTT	CASSLGLLVFSPLHF
TRBJ2-3	TRBD2	once	TRBV13	TGTGCCAGCAGCTTAGAACTAGCGGCAGATACGCAGTATTTT	CASSLELAADTQYF
TRBJ2-7	TRBD1	NA	TRBV29-1	TGCAGCGCGACGGACAGGACCTACGAGCAGTACTTC	CSATDRTYEQYF
TRBJ2-1	NA	NA	TRBV12-2	TGTGCAAGTCGCTTAGCGACGACAGGCCTTAAAGATGAGCAGTTCTTC	CASRLATTGLKDEQFF
TRBJ2-2	NA	NA	TRBV15	TGTGCCACCAGCAGAGATCCTAACACCGGGGAGCTGTTTTTT	CATSRDPNTGELFF
TRBJ1-2	TRBD1	few	TRBV5-4	TGTGCCAGCAGCGTAGCCGGGACAGGGTTAGGCTACACCTTC	CASSVAGTGLGYTF
TRBJ2-4	NA	NA	TRBV12-3/TRBV12-4	TGTGCCAGCAGTTTGGAAGAGGGCGGGATTCAGTACTTC	CASSLEEGGIQYF
TRBJ2-5	TRBD2	NA	TRBV28	TGTGCCAGCAGTGGCGGGGGGCGCGGGGAGACCCAGTACTTC	CASSGGGRGETQYF
TRBJ1-6	TRBD1	NA	TRBV7-2	TGTGCCAGCAGCTTAAACCAGGGGGTGAATTCACCCCTCCACTTT	CASSLNQGVNSPLHF
TRBJ1-1	TRBD1	NA	TRBV7-9	TGTGCCAGCAGCTTAACAGGGGTAGGCACTGAAGCTTTCTTT	CASSLTGVGTEAFF
TRBJ2-7	TRBD2	NA	TRBV5-1	TGCGCCAGCAGCGACCTGGGGGGGAACTACGAGCAGTACTTC	CASSDLGGNYEQYF
TRBJ2-2	NA	NA	TRBV11-2	TGTGCCAGCAGCTTAATACAGGGAACAACCGGGGAGCTGTTTTTT	CASSLIQGTTGELFF
TRBJ2-5	NA	NA	TRBV5-1	TGCGCCAGCAGCGTCGGACCAAGAGGGGAGACCCAGTACTTC	CASSVGPRGETQYF
TRBJ2-2	TRBD1	NA	TRBV5-1	TGCGCCAGCAGCTTGAACAGGGGTACCGGGGAGCTGTTTTTT	CASSLNRGTGELFF
TRBJ2-7	NA	NA	TRBV6-5	TGTGCCAGCAGCAGGGGCTACGAGCAGTACTTC	CASSRGYEQYF
TRBJ1-2	NA	NA	TRBV29-1	TGCAGCGTTGAAGATCTTGGGCAGGGGCTGGACGATGGCTACACCTTC	CSVEDLGQGLDDGYTF
TRBJ2-1	NA	NA	TRBV4-1	TGCGCCAGCAGCCTCGGGATTTTCAATGAGCAGTTCTTC	CASSLGIFNEQFF
TRBJ1-1	TRBD1	NA	TRBV9	TGTGCCAGCAGCGCCGAGCCGGGACAGGGTTCTGAAGCTTTCTTT	CASSAEPGQGSEAFF
TRBJ2-2	TRBD2	NA	TRBV29-1	TGCAGCGTGGGACAGAATAGCGGGGGAGGGAACACCGGGGAGCTGTTTTTT	CSVGQNSGGGNTGELFF
TRBJ1-5	TRBD1	once	TRBV6-5	TGTGCCAGCAGTCTACAGGGGAATCAGCCCCAGCATTTT	CASSLQGNQPQHF
TRBJ1-4	TRBD1	many	TRBV10-3	TGTGCCATCAGTGACGGACAGGCTCAGGGGGAAAAACTGTTTTTT	CAISDGQAQGEKLFF
TRBJ2-3	NA	NA	TRBV2	TGTGCCAGCAGAACGGGGGTAGATACGCAGTATTTT	CASRTGVDTQYF
TRBJ2-3	TRBD2	NA	TRBV7-9	TGTGCCGGAAGACTAGCGGGGGGCCTATCAGATACGCAGTATTTT	CAGRLAGGLSDTQYF
TRBJ2-7	NA	NA	TRBV5-1	TGCGCCAGCAGCTTGGAAGGCGGGGCAGGGCCATACGAGCAGTACTTC	CASSLEGGAGPYEQYF
TRBJ2-2	NA	NA	TRBV10-1	TGCGCCAGCAGTGAGTTCCAAACTACCCCCGGGGAGCTGTTTTTT	CASSEFQTTPGELFF
TRBJ2-5	TRBD1	NA	TRBV19	TGTGCCAGTAGTACCCGGGACAGGACAGAGACCCAGTACTTC	CASSTRDRTETQYF